Given below is one T cell receptor beta chain in context. The target antigen is unknown. CDR1 MNHNS and CDR2 SASEGT come from the germline V gene. V gave up 6 bases and J gave up 1 base; unmatched junction bases: 5. This CDR3 spans 15 amino acids. Profiled with immunoSEQ multiplex PCR; TCRdb holds only in-frame clones, not every one. This table holds approximately 98,000 clones, 80% to 90% found once. These data come from a study of PD-1 blockade in classical Hodgkin lymphoma. Study-wide results and caveats: Some patients started nivolumab under 1 year after ASCT, and they were excluded. Lower baseline TCR diversity was reported for newly diagnosed patients than for healthy donors.

The patients all showed relapse after autologous stem cell transplantation, while their brentuximab vedotin exposure varied. This sample comprised peripheral blood mononuclear cells (PBMCs), obtained before the second cycle of nivolumab. The TCR comes from a human donor with classical Hodgkin lymphoma. This chain uses TRBV6-1 with TRBJ1-4; TRBD1 matches at 7 bases. DNA for the CDR3: TGTGCCAGCAGAGCCCGGACAGGAACTAATGAAAAACTGTTTTTT. Translated: CASRARTGTNEKLFF.